This T cell receptor beta chain stems from a study of CD8 T cells in Susac syndrome (dated by TCRdb to about 2019). In the study overall: The study used repertoire sequencing to test whether antigen drove CD8+ T cell activation and differentiation in Susac syndrome. What the work shows at the level of the full study, not this receptor alone: The number of individuals in the TCR sequencing and HLA analysis was recognized as being relatively small.

RNA was extracted with the RNeasy kit and 0.5 to 1 ug was reverse transcribed using random hexamers. TCR beta CDR3 regions were amplified with the immunoSEQ multiplex PCR assay covering 54 Vbeta and 13 Jbeta segments. PCR amplification bias was corrected by using a synthetic template baseline for primer optimization and computational correction. The study's processing was this. Reads were assigned to V, D and J genes according to IMGT and analyzed in immunoSEQ Analyzer, with only productive sequences retained. Clonality was computed as one minus Shannon entropy normalized by log2 of the number of productive unique sequences. For each patient and control, public and private clones were evaluated among the 100 most prevalent clones. A clone was defined as Susac-specific if it was absent from the healthy and MS cohorts, from 950 to 1,300 published viral clones and from other ImmuneACCESS disease sequences. TCRdb reran the public reads through fastp at Q25 and MiXCR, keeping productive beta chains. Identical CDR3 protein sequences are pooled into one entry, listed with their most common genes and DNA. What appears here as the V and J calls and clone size reflects TCRdb's work, not the paper's. The sample contains 100,000 to 150,000 distinct CDR3 sequences, 90% to 95% of them found a single time. The ten biggest clones cover more than 0.09% of the sample.

Worth noting for this clonotype: Its recognized antigen is unknown. Base qualities are not provided; no much larger clone lies one nucleotide away.

The CDR3 holds 18 amino acids from the cysteine to the phenylalanine. Only the CDR3 portion is preserved as DNA: 54 bases, with reading frame beginning at the first base. Sequences MNHEY (CDR1) and SVGAGI (CDR2) are obtained from the germline V gene. Relative to germline, V is missing 4 bases and J is missing 0 bases, with 7 bases of the junction outside any gene match. Peripheral blood CD8+ and CD4+ T cells from healthy donors, Susac syndrome patients and multiple sclerosis patients were profiled by high-throughput TCR beta sequencing. Healthy donors were included as age- and sex-matched controls. CD8+ TEMRA cells were enriched by FACS, while bulk CD8+ and CD4+ T cells were purified by magnetic negative isolation. Blood was collected in EDTA tubes and processed within 24 hours, with PBMCs isolated through density gradient centrifugation. PBMCs destined for TCR sequencing were cryopreserved in liquid nitrogen and later thawed in a 37 °C water bath. The sorted or isolated CD4+, CD8+ and CD8+ TEMRA cells reached a purity of at least 90%.

This receptor chain uses TRBV6-5 and TRBJ2-6; 9 junctional bases match TRBD1. The receptor was derived from a human donor in good health. What was sequenced was CD4+ T cells from PBMCs. The CDR3 region has the sequence CASSSGTGPFSGANVLTF. The nucleotides are TGTGCCAGCAGTTCCGGGACAGGGCCTTTCTCTGGGGCCAACGTCCTGACTTTC.